These T cell receptor beta chains were read from a single sample in a study of OX40 agonist ivuxolimab in advanced cancers. Some clones are missing from TCRdb's copy, which holds only in-frame ones; the method was immunoSEQ multiplex PCR. This sample has roughly 98,000 clones, with roughly 83% found just once. The sample consisted of CD4+ or CD8+ T cells sorted from blood, taken in a trial of the OX40 agonist ivuxolimab. Receptors were obtained from an adult with an advanced solid tumor such as melanoma, head and neck, liver or kidney cancer. Each CDR3 is given with its conserved first and last residue. D genes are given only for firm matches. Clone size is shown for a subset of rows, as once, few, many or a class of expanded clone.

NA,NA,TRBV6-1,TRBJ1-6,TGTGCCAGCAGTCCAAACGTTAATTCACCCCTCCACTTT,CASSPNVNSPLHF
NA,NA,TRBV11-1,TRBJ1-1,TGTGCCAGCAGCGTCCACGCAGGCCTCACTGAAGCTTTCTTT,CASSVHAGLTEAFF
NA,once,TRBV29-1,TRBJ2-3,TGCAGCGTGGTAGTAGGGGTGAGCACAGATACGCAGTATTTT,CSVVVGVSTDTQYF
NA,NA,TRBV19,TRBJ1-5,TGTGCCAGTAGCCGAAGGGTCCAGGACGGGAGCAATCAGCCCCAGCATTTT,CASSRRVQDGSNQPQHF
TRBD1,NA,TRBV28,TRBJ1-4,TGTGCCAGCAGTACTTCCGGGACAGGGACGGAAAAACTGTTTTTT,CASSTSGTGTEKLFF
NA,NA,TRBV6-5,TRBJ2-7,TGTGCCAGCAGTTTCTCACTGTCCGGGAACAGTTACGAGCAGTACTTC,CASSFSLSGNSYEQYF
NA,NA,TRBV27,TRBJ1-2,TGTGCCAGCAGTGCCGCCCGAAGGGGGGCTAACTATGGCTACACCTTC,CASSAARRGANYGYTF
NA,NA,TRBV30,TRBJ2-7,TGTGCCTGGGTACCGGGGCCTAGTTCCCACGAGCAGTACTTC,CAWVPGPSSHEQYF
NA,NA,TRBV18,TRBJ2-7,TGTGCCAGCTCAGGCTCAGGGGCCCACGAGCAGTACTTC,CASSGSGAHEQYF
TRBD1,NA,TRBV19,TRBJ2-2,TGTGCCAGTAGTATAGGGGGACAGGGCCTCGGCGGGGAGCTGTTTTTT,CASSIGGQGLGGELFF
NA,NA,TRBV27,TRBJ2-1,TGTGCCAGCAGGGACTATTACAATGAGCAGTTCTTC,CASRDYYNEQFF
NA,NA,TRBV11-1,TRBJ2-6,TGTGCCAGCAGCATTAGGGTACTGGGGCCTGGGGCCAACGTCCTGACTTTC,CASSIRVLGPGANVLTF
TRBD1,few,TRBV6-1,TRBJ1-3,TGTGCCAGCACTACAGGGGGAAGTGGAAACACCATATATTTT,CASTTGGSGNTIYF
NA,NA,TRBV4-3,TRBJ2-7,TGCGCCAGCAGGCTCACATTCTACGGGAACACCTACTACGAGCAGTACTTC,CASRLTFYGNTYYEQYF
NA,NA,TRBV7-2,TRBJ2-7,TGTGCCAGCAGCTTAAGTCACGAGCAGTACTTC,CASSLSHEQYF
NA,NA,TRBV7-8,TRBJ2-7,TGTGCCAGCAGCTTACGAGGGTTAGACTACGAGCAGTACTTC,CASSLRGLDYEQYF
TRBD2,few,TRBV4-1,TRBJ2-1,TGCGCCAGCACCAAAGGGACTAGCGGGAGTGGCGGTGAGCAGTTCTTC,CASTKGTSGSGGEQFF
NA,few,TRBV6-6,TRBJ1-1,TGTGCCAGCAAAGGTGAAGGGTACACTGAAGCTTTCTTT,CASKGEGYTEAFF
NA,NA,TRBV7-2,TRBJ2-5,TGTGCCAGCAGCCATAGATCATTAGCCGAGACCCAGTACTTC,CASSHRSLAETQYF
TRBD1,NA,TRBV9,TRBJ2-7,TGTGCCAGCAGCTTAACCGGGACAGGGGTTGAAGAGCAGTACTTC,CASSLTGTGVEEQYF
TRBD1,once,TRBV7-2,TRBJ1-2,TGTGCCAGCAGCTTAGCGCGGACAGGCTATGGCTACACCTTC,CASSLARTGYGYTF
NA,NA,TRBV25-1,TRBJ2-2,TGTGCCAGCAGTCAGAGGGGAGCGAACACCGGGGAGCTGTTTTTT,CASSQRGANTGELFF
TRBD2,once,TRBV6-1,TRBJ2-5,TGTGCCAGCAGTGAAGTTGGAGGGGGGAGCGGGGGAAACAGGGAGACCCAGTACTTC,CASSEVGGGSGGNRETQYF
NA,NA,TRBV9,TRBJ2-5,TGTGCCAGCAGCGTAGGATTGGAGTTCCAAGAGACCCAGTACTTC,CASSVGLEFQETQYF
NA,NA,TRBV29-1,TRBJ2-7,TGCAGCGTTGAGTCGGGGGCCTACGAGCAGTACTTC,CSVESGAYEQYF
NA,NA,TRBV28,TRBJ2-3,TGTGCCAGCAGTTTAGAGGGAGGCACAGATACGCAGTATTTT,CASSLEGGTDTQYF
NA,NA,TRBV29-1,TRBJ2-1,TGCAGCGTTTGGCCAGGGGCCCACAATGAGCAGTTCTTC,CSVWPGAHNEQFF
TRBD1,NA,TRBV5-8,TRBJ2-4,TGTGCCAGCAGCTTGGAGGGCAGGGGGCCTCTAGCCAAAAACATTCAGTACTTC,CASSLEGRGPLAKNIQYF
TRBD2,NA,TRBV7-2,TRBJ2-3,TGTGCCAGCAGCTTTAGCGGGAGGGCTAGCACAGATACGCAGTATTTT,CASSFSGRASTDTQYF
TRBD1,once,TRBV6-6,TRBJ1-4,TGTGCCAGCAGCTCAAAGACAGGGGGCGATGAAAAACTGTTTTTT,CASSSKTGGDEKLFF
NA,NA,TRBV6-1,TRBJ2-7,TGTGCCAGCAGTGAACCCGGGTCACCAAAATACGAGCAGTACTTC,CASSEPGSPKYEQYF
NA,NA,TRBV28,TRBJ2-3,TGTGCCAGCCTGCCCCGCGGCGGGGCAGATACGCAGTATTTT,CASLPRGGADTQYF
TRBD2,NA,TRBV9,TRBJ2-1,TGTGCCAGCAGCGTAGGACTAGCGGGGCCTCCAATCCAGTTCTTC,CASSVGLAGPPIQFF
NA,few,TRBV4-2,TRBJ2-7,TGTGCCAGCAGCCAAGGATCTGAAGTGGAGCAGTACTTC,CASSQGSEVEQYF
NA,once,TRBV5-1,TRBJ2-3,TGCGCCAGCAGCTTGGGCAGGGCTTTCACAGATACGCAGTATTTT,CASSLGRAFTDTQYF
NA,NA,TRBV6-5,TRBJ2-6,TGTGCCAGCACCTCGAGGGGTCCTGGGGCCAACGTCCTGACTTTC,CASTSRGPGANVLTF
NA,NA,TRBV19,TRBJ1-1,TGTGCCAGTAGTCCACCGTTCTATGGAGAGAACACTGAAGCTTTCTTT,CASSPPFYGENTEAFF
TRBD2,NA,TRBV9,TRBJ2-3,TGTGCCAGCAGCGAGCGGGGGGGCAGCGGTACGCAGTATTTT,CASSERGGSGTQYF
TRBD2,once,TRBV7-4,TRBJ2-6,TGTGCCAGCAGCCCCCCTCGGGGGACTAGCGGGTCTGCTGGGGCCAACGTCCTGACTTTC,CASSPPRGTSGSAGANVLTF
TRBD1,NA,TRBV19,TRBJ2-5,TGTGCCAGTTCTCAGGGGGCGCGAACCCAGTACTTC,CASSQGARTQYF
TRBD1,few,TRBV6-5,TRBJ1-2,TGTGCCAGCAATCCGACAGGGTACGGCTATGGCTACACCTTC,CASNPTGYGYGYTF
NA,NA,TRBV6-5,TRBJ2-4,TGTGCCAGCTCCCTTAGTCGGAATGCGGACATTCAGTACTTC,CASSLSRNADIQYF
NA,NA,TRBV27,TRBJ1-5,TGTGCCAGCACCATTCGGGACAATCAGCCCCAGCATTTT,CASTIRDNQPQHF
TRBD1,NA,TRBV5-5,TRBJ2-1,TGTGCCAGCAGCTTGTATCGGACAGGGTCCATGAGATCCTACAATGAGCAGTTCTTC,CASSLYRTGSMRSYNEQFF
NA,NA,TRBV15,TRBJ2-4,TGTGCCACCAGCAGAGGGGGAGACAAAAACATTCAGTACTTC,CATSRGGDKNIQYF
NA,NA,TRBV25-1,TRBJ1-6,TGTGCCAGCAGTGGGGGACGGCGCAATTCACCCCTCCACTTT,CASSGGRRNSPLHF
TRBD1,once,TRBV11-2,TRBJ1-2,TGTGCCAGCAGCTCCTTTCCGGGACAGGGGGCCTCTGGCTACACCTTC,CASSSFPGQGASGYTF
NA,NA,TRBV6-5,TRBJ1-6,TGTGCCAGCAGCCGTTATGGGGCTCCTAATTCACCCCTCCACTTT,CASSRYGAPNSPLHF
NA,NA,TRBV28,TRBJ1-2,TGTGCCAGCCGGTCTCCAGGGAGCGGCTACACCTTC,CASRSPGSGYTF
TRBD2,NA,TRBV5-4,TRBJ2-5,TGTGCCAGCAGCTTAGGTAGCGGGGGGGCCAGGGAGACCCAGTACTTC,CASSLGSGGARETQYF
NA,few,TRBV4-1,TRBJ1-4,TGCGCCAGCAGCCAAGGGATGGGTGAAAAACTGTTTTTT,CASSQGMGEKLFF
NA,few,TRBV4-1,TRBJ1-4,TGCGCCAGCAGCCGCAACTGGGGTGAAAAACTGTTTTTT,CASSRNWGEKLFF
NA,many,TRBV5-4,TRBJ2-1,TGTGCCAGCAGCTTGGCGCTTTCTTACAATGAGCAGTTCTTC,CASSLALSYNEQFF